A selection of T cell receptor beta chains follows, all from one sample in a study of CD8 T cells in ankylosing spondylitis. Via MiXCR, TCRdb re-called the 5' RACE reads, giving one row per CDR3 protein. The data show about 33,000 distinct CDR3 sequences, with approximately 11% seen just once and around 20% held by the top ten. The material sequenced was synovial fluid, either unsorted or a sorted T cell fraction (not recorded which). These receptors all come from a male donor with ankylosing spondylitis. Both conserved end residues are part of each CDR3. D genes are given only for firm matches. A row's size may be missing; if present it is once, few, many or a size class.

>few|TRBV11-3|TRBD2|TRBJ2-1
CASSFVAGGGNEQFF
TGTGCCAGCAGCTTCGTAGCGGGAGGGGGAAATGAGCAGTTCTTC
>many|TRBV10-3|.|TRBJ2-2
CATLGQNGELFF
TGTGCCACCCTAGGACAGAACGGGGAGCTGTTTTTT
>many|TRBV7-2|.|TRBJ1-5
CASSLEQPHRNQPQHF
TGTGCCAGCAGCTTGGAGCAGCCTCATAGGAATCAGCCCCAGCATTTT
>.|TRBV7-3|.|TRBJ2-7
CASSPSGLSYEQYF
TGTGCCAGCAGCCCCTCGGGACTCTCCTACGAGCAGTACTTC
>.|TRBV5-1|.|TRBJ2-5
CASSLGGGTQKTQYF
TGCGCCAGCAGCTTGGGAGGCGGAACTCAAAAGACCCAGTACTTC
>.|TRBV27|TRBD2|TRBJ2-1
CASSFRTSGINEQFF
TGTGCCAGCAGTTTCCGGACTAGCGGGATCAATGAGCAGTTCTTC
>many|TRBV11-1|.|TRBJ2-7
CASSSRERQAGSYEQYF
TGTGCCAGCAGCTCCCGGGAGAGACAGGCGGGCTCCTACGAGCAGTACTTC
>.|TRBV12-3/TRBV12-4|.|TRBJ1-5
CASSLEWYPVWGFRQPQHF
TGTGCCAGCAGTTTAGAATGGTATCCCGTATGGGGGTTCCGTCAGCCCCAGCATTTT
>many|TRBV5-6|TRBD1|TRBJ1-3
CASSWTGGVTIYF
TGTGCCAGCAGCTGGACAGGGGGGGTCACCATATATTTT
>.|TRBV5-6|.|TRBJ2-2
CASSLVGTGELFF
TGTGCCAGCAGCTTGGTGGGGACCGGGGAGCTGTTTTTT
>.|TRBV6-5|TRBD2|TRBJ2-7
CASSSMARPAGAYEQYF
TGTGCCAGCAGTTCGATGGCGAGGCCAGCGGGAGCCTACGAGCAGTACTTC
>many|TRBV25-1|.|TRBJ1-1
CASSEYGDTEAFF
TGTGCCAGCAGTGAATATGGAGATACTGAAGCTTTCTTT
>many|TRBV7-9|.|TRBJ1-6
CASSLVVTNSPLHF
TGTGCCAGCAGCTTAGTGGTCACTAATTCACCCCTCCACTTT
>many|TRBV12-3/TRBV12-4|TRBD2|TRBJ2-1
CASSLPTSGRAYNEQFF
TGTGCCAGCAGTTTACCGACTAGCGGGAGGGCCTACAATGAGCAGTTCTTC
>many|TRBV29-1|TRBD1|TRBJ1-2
CSVEAGTGYDYGYTF
TGCAGCGTCGAAGCGGGGACAGGGTACGACTATGGCTACACCTTC
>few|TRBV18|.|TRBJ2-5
CASSPARTHLTETQYF
TGTGCCAGCTCACCCGCTAGGACCCACTTAACGGAGACCCAGTACTTC
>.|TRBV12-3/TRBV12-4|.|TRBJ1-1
CASTDLGGYTEAFF
TGTGCCAGCACCGACTTGGGGGGCTACACTGAAGCTTTCTTT
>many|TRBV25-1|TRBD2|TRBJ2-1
CASSAGLAGGVYNEQFF
TGTGCCAGCAGTGCTGGACTAGCGGGAGGGGTATACAATGAGCAGTTCTTC
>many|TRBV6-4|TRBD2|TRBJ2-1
CASRKTSGNLNEQFF
TGTGCCAGCAGGAAGACTAGCGGGAATCTGAATGAGCAGTTCTTC
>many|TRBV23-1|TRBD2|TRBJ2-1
CASSFGTPRTSGRDEQFF
TGCGCCAGCAGTTTCGGGACTCCAAGGACTAGCGGGAGGGATGAGCAGTTCTTC
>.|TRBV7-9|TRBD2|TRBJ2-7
CASSLWGGVWDYEQYF
TGTGCCAGCAGCTTATGGGGGGGGGTTTGGGACTACGAGCAGTACTTC
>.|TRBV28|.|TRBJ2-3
CASGDGDTQYF
TGTGCCAGCGGGGATGGAGATACGCAGTATTTT
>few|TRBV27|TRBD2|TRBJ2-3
CASSSPSGSGTDTQYF
TGTGCCAGCAGTTCACCCAGCGGGAGTGGGACAGATACGCAGTATTTT
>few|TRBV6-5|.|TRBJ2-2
CASRYSVVLDTGELFF
TGTGCCAGCAGGTACTCCGTGGTTTTGGACACCGGGGAGCTGTTTTTT
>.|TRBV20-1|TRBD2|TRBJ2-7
CSARGGAGDFYEQYF
TGCAGTGCTAGAGGCGGAGCGGGAGACTTTTACGAGCAGTACTTC
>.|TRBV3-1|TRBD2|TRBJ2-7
CASSQDRGSLYYEQYF
TGTGCCAGCAGCCAAGATCGCGGGAGTCTTTACTACGAGCAGTACTTC